A single T cell receptor (beta chain) is shown here with its context. CDR3 length equals 14 residues. This sample is drawn from a study of blood T cell repertoires in COVID-19. Some clones are missing from TCRdb's copy, which holds only in-frame ones; the method was immunoSEQ multiplex PCR. The sample has around 53,000 clones, around nine tenths seen once; the top ten hold 3.1%. The sequenced sample was peripheral blood. This sequence originates from a human donor in a cohort sampled during active COVID-19. The rearrangement links TRBV21-1 to TRBJ1-2; the table's D call, TRBD1, has no DNA check behind it. TRBV21-1 has pseudogene status. The CDR3 nucleotides are TGTGCCAGCACGAGGACAGGGGCTAACTATGGCTACACCTTC. Amino acids: CASTRTGANYGYTF.